This is a list of T cell receptor beta chains from one sample in a study of T cell responses to AZD1222 COVID-19 vaccine. Here immunoSEQ multiplex PCR was the method, and the copy in TCRdb shows in-frame clones only, minus some. The sample yields approximately 130,000 clones, 93% seen once. Material: peripheral blood, obtained on day 0 of AZD1222 vaccination. The source is an adult in good health. CDR3s include the opening cysteine and the closing phenylalanine or tryptophan. The D gene is left open where the match is weak.

j_call | d_call | v_call | cdr3_nt | cdr3_aa
TRBJ1-6 | TRBD1 | TRBV19 | TGTGCCAGTAGTATGGCGGGACAGGGCCCACCCCTCCACTTT | CASSMAGQGPPLHF
TRBJ1-1 | . | TRBV27 | TGTGCCAGCAGTTGGACAGAATACACTGAAGCTTTCTTT | CASSWTEYTEAFF
TRBJ1-2 | . | TRBV6-6 | TGTGCCAGCAGTTACGTACACCCGTCTAACTATGGCTACACCTTC | CASSYVHPSNYGYTF
TRBJ1-1 | . | TRBV6-1 | TGTGCCAGCAGTGAACTGGGGGCAGACACTGAAGCTTTCTTT | CASSELGADTEAFF
TRBJ1-4 | . | TRBV19 | TGTGCCAGTAGTAAGGACCCAGGGGTAACTAATGAAAAACTGTTTTTT | CASSKDPGVTNEKLFF
TRBJ2-2 | TRBD1 | TRBV19 | TGTGCCAGTAGGGTACAGGGGTACACCGGGGAGCTGTTTTTT | CASRVQGYTGELFF
TRBJ2-5 | TRBD2 | TRBV11-1 | TGTGCCAGCAGCTTATCGGGCGGCGGGGGGACCCAGTACTTC | CASSLSGGGGTQYF
TRBJ1-1 | . | TRBV11-2 | TGTGCCAGCAGCTTAGGGGGGGTCACTGAAGCTTTCTTT | CASSLGGVTEAFF
TRBJ2-1 | . | TRBV19 | TGTGCCAGTAGTATCGGCCCGGGCTCCTACAATGAGCAGTTCTTC | CASSIGPGSYNEQFF
TRBJ1-1 | . | TRBV30 | TGTGCCTGGAGTGTTTGGGTGAACACTGAAGCTTTCTTT | CAWSVWVNTEAFF
TRBJ2-3 | . | TRBV7-6 | TGTGCCAGCAGCTTAGTAGGAGATACGCAGTATTTT | CASSLVGDTQYF
TRBJ1-4 | . | TRBV6-2/TRBV6-3 | TGTGCCAGCAGTTACGGAGGCAGCGCGGGGGAAAAACTGTTTTTT | CASSYGGSAGEKLFF
TRBJ1-5 | . | TRBV12-3/TRBV12-4 | TGTGCCAGCAGTTTTAGCAATCAGCCCCAGCATTTT | CASSFSNQPQHF
TRBJ1-5 | TRBD1 | TRBV5-1 | TGCGCCAGCAGCTGGGGACAGGGCGATGATCCCCAGCATTTT | CASSWGQGDDPQHF
TRBJ1-2 | . | TRBV9 | TGTGCCAGCAGCGGCCGGGCTCAAGGGCCGTATGGCTACACCTTC | CASSGRAQGPYGYTF
TRBJ1-2 | . | TRBV19 | TGTGCCAGTAGTATGGGAGGGGCAGGGAGTGCCTATGGCTACACCTTC | CASSMGGAGSAYGYTF
TRBJ2-1 | . | TRBV5-6 | TGTGCCAGCAGCTCCATACAGAGCTCCTACAATGAGCAGTTCTTC | CASSSIQSSYNEQFF
TRBJ2-3 | . | TRBV5-5 | TGTGCCAGCAGCTTGTTTTCCGATACGCAGTATTTT | CASSLFSDTQYF
TRBJ1-2 | . | TRBV6-4 | TGTGCCAGCAGTACCAACAATGGTAGAGGCTACACCTTC | CASSTNNGRGYTF
TRBJ2-1 | TRBD1 | TRBV11-2 | TGTGCCAGCAGCTACGATCTGGGACAGGGATATGAGCAGTTCTTC | CASSYDLGQGYEQFF
TRBJ1-4 | . | TRBV3-1/TRBV3-2 | TGTGCCAGCAGCCGGCGAACGGGAGAAAAACTGTTTTTT | CASSRRTGEKLFF